The sequence of this T cell receptor (beta chain) was determined in a study of post-analysis software for immune sequencing data. Points from the study as a whole: Elevated frequency relative to controls characterized 4 or 5 TRBV segments in patients, TRBV5-6, TRBV5-1 and TRBV20-1 among them. Compared against controls, patients with multiple sclerosis displayed significantly lower normalized Chao1 diversity.

Points on this clonotype: What it binds is unknown.

Unique molecular identifiers were present in the TCR beta cDNA libraries. TCRdb re-analysed the PCR reads in MiXCR, keeping a single row per CDR3 protein. Seen here are about 770,000 distinct CDR3 sequences, under 60% observed once, and the top ten hold roughly 4.5%. CDR1 and CDR2 (germline): SGHVS, FQNEAQ. The CDR3 has 16 residues. V lost 2 bases and J 2 bases, leaving 16 bases between the germline ends. This TCR was sampled from a girl aged 5-17 years with multiple sclerosis. This chain connects TRBV7-8 to TRBJ2-7; D may be TRBD1 (5 bases). Sequenced: blood. The CDR3 reads CASSLYGAGPPYEQYF. As DNA, the CDR3 is TGTGCCAGCAGCTTATATGGGGCAGGGCCCCCCTACGAGCAGTACTTC.